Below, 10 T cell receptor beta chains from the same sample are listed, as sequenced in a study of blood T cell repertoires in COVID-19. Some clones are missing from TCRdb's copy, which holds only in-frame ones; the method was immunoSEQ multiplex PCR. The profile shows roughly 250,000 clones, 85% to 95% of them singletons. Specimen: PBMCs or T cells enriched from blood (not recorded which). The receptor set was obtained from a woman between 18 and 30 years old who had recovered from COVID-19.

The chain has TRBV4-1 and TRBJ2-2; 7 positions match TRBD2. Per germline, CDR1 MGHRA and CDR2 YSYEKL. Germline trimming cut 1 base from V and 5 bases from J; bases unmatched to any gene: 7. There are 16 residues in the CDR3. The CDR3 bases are TGCGCCAGCAGCCAAGTTCCAGCGGGAAGGACCGGGGAGCTGTTTTTT. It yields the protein CASSQVPAGRTGELFF.

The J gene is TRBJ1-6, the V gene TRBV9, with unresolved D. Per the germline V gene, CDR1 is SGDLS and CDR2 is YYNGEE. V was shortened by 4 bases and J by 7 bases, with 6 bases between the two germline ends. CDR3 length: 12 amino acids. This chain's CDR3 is CASSSRNSPLHF. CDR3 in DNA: TGTGCCAGCAGCTCCCGGAATTCACCCCTCCACTTT. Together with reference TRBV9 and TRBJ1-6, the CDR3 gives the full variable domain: DSGVTQTPKHLITATGQRVTLRCSPRSGDLSVYWYQQSLDQGLQFLIQYYNGEERAKGNILERFSAQQFPDLHSELNLSSLELGDSALYFCASSSRNSPLHFGNGTRLTVT.

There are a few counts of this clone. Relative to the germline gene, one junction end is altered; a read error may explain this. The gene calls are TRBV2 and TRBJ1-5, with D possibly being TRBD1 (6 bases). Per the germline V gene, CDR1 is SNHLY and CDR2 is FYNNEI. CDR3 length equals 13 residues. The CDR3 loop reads CACSLKGVQPQHF. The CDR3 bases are TGTGCCTGCAGTTTAAAGGGGGTGCAGCCCCAGCATTTT.

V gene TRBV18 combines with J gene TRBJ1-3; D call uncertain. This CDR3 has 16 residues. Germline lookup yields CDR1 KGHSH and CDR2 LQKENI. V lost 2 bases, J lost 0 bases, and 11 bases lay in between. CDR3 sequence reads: CASSPSGSPSGNTIYF. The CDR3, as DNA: TGTGCCAGCTCACCATCGGGGTCCCCCTCTGGAAACACCATATATTTT.

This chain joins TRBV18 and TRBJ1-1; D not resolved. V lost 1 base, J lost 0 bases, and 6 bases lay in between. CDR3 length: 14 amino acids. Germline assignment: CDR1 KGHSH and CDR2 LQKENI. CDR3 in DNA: TGTGCCAGCTCACCACGGTACATGAACACTGAAGCTTTCTTT. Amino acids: CASSPRYMNTEAFF.

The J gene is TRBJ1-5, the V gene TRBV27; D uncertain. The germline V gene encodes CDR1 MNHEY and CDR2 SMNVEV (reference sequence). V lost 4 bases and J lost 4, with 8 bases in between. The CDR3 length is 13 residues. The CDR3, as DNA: TGTGCCAGCAGTTCCCCAGGTAATCAGCCCCAGCATTTT. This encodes CASSSPGNQPQHF.

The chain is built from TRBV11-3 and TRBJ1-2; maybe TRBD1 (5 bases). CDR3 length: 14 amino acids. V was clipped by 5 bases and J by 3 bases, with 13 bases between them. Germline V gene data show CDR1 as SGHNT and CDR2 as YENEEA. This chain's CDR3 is CASSPSPGDYGYTF. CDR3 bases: TGTGCCAGCAGCCCCTCGCCGGGGGACTATGGCTACACCTTC.

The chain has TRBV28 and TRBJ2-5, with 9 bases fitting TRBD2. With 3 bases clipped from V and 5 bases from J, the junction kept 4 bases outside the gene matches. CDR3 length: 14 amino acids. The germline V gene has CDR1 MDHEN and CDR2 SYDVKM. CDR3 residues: CASSFRGRGETQYF. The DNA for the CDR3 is TGTGCCAGCAGTTTCCGCGGGAGGGGGGAGACCCAGTACTTC.

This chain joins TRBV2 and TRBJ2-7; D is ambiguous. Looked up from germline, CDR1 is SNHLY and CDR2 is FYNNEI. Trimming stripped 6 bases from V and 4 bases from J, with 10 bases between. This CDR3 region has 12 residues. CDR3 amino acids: CASSQESYEQYF. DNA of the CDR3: TGTGCCAGCAGCCAGGAAAGTTACGAGCAGTACTTC.

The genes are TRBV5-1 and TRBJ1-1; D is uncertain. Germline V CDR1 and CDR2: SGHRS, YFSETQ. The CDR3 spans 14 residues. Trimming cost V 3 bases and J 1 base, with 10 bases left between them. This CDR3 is CASSYRGENTEAFF. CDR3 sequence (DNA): TGCGCCAGCAGCTACCGAGGTGAGAACACTGAAGCTTTCTTT.